This TCR beta chain comes out of a study of response to subunit inactivated influenza vaccine. The CDR3 is made up of 15 amino acids. Per germline, CDR1 SGDLS and CDR2 YYNGEE. V shed 0 bases and J shed 5 bases, with 14 bases lying between them. TCRdb recomputed calls from the RT-PCR reads with MiXCR, one row per CDR3 protein. Of about 570,000 distinct CDR3 sequences listed, about 11% are singletons. This same sample was also taken into another study, of T cells expressing NK-cell markers. That study reports: Synthesis of TCR beta cDNA relied on 5'RACE template switching carrying UMIs. Sequencing of TCR beta repertoires drew on sorted CD3+CD56+NKG2C+, CD3+CD56+NKG2C- and CD3+CD56-NKG2C+ T cells.

The TCR originated in a man between 45 and 60 years old who received an inactivated influenza vaccine. The source was PBMCs from blood, collected on the day of vaccination. V and J are TRBV9 and TRBJ2-5; D not certain. In DNA form, the CDR3 reads TGTGCCAGCAGCGTAGCTCCTACCTCCCCCGAGACCCAGTACTTC. This sequence encodes CASSVAPTSPETQYF. Looking up the rest from reference TRBV9 and TRBJ2-5 gives the full variable domain: DSGVTQTPKHLITATGQRVTLRCSPRSGDLSVYWYQQSLDQGLQFLIQYYNGEERAKGNILERFSAQQFPDLHSELNLSSLELGDSALYFCASSVAPTSPETQYFGPGTRLLVL.